The clone carrying this T cell receptor (beta chain) was recorded many times. Antigen unknown. Absence of ophthalmopathy progression within 18 months defined stable Graves' hyperthyroidism. This sample was included in a study of T cells in Graves' hyperthyroidism and ophthalmopathy. Overall study results and limits: In the blood, most expanded thyroid clonotypes above 0.001 appeared as well. Ophthalmopathy, as predicted by the model, came a median roughly 6.5 months after the prediction.

TCR beta CDR3 regions were amplified from RNA transcripts. The HTBI primer set served for first-round RT-PCR of the TCR CDR3. TCRdb processed the multiplex PCR reads anew with MiXCR; each CDR3 protein has one entry. The data show around 400,000 distinct CDR3 sequences, 25% seen once. CDR3 length equals 15 residues. Unmatched junction bases numbered 8, after V lost 5 bases and J lost 5 bases. In germline, CDR1 is MNHNS, CDR2 SASEGT. This receptor was taken from a man in his fifties or sixties with Graves' hyperthyroidism. Sequencing input: blood. The chain combines TRBV6-1 with TRBJ2-5, with 10 bases fitting TRBD1. The CDR3 nucleotides read TGTGCCAGCAGTCCGAGGGACAGGGGAAGGGAGACCCAGTACTTC. Its protein product is CASSPRDRGRETQYF.